These T cell receptor beta chains were read from a single sample in a study of molecular identifiers for immune sequencing clone quantification. TCRdb analysed the PCR reads with MiXCR anew, one entry per CDR3 protein. The sample has around 82,000 distinct CDR3 sequences; under 20% are singletons. The sample was naive CD8+ T cells from blood, with Jurkat cell RNA spiked in. The source is a human donor in good health. Some libraries in this study had Jurkat cell RNA spiked in. Both conserved end residues are part of each CDR3. A D gene is named only where the DNA matches it firmly. Rows give clone size only sometimes, using once, few, many, or a class for an expanded clone.

TRBV20-1	TRBJ2-2	many	NA	TGCAGTGCCACCAACACCGGGGAGCTGTTTTTT	CSATNTGELFF
TRBV7-9	TRBJ2-1	many	TRBD2	TGTGCCAGCAGCCCCGAGGCTAGCGGGAGTTACGAGCAGTTCTTC	CASSPEASGSYEQFF
TRBV5-6	TRBJ2-5	many	TRBD1	TGTGCCAGCAGCTCGACAGGGTGGGGGAGAGAGACCCAGTACTTC	CASSSTGWGRETQYF
TRBV29-1	TRBJ2-7	many	TRBD1	TGCAGCGTTGAAGATCGAGGGACAGGCGCCTACGAGCAGTACTTC	CSVEDRGTGAYEQYF
TRBV6-2/TRBV6-3	TRBJ2-7	once	NA	TGTGCCAGCAGTTACTACCTCGGTACCTACGAGCAGTACTTC	CASSYYLGTYEQYF
TRBV7-9	TRBJ1-1	many	NA	TGTGCCAGCAGCTTAGGGCCATGGGGCACTGAAGCTTTCTTT	CASSLGPWGTEAFF
TRBV20-1	TRBJ2-7	NA	TRBD2	TGCAGTGCTAGAGTTTACGGGACTAACCCTTACGAGCAGTACTTC	CSARVYGTNPYEQYF
TRBV7-2	TRBJ2-7	NA	TRBD2	TGTGCCAACAGCCAGGGGACTAGCGGGATTTATTACGAGCAGTACTTC	CANSQGTSGIYYEQYF
TRBV13	TRBJ1-1	many	NA	TGTGCCAGCAGCTTAGGCGGCCCTGGGCACACTGAAGCTTTCTTT	CASSLGGPGHTEAFF
TRBV2	TRBJ2-5	many	NA	TGTGCCAGCAGTGGTCTCAGGGAAATTAAAGAGACCCAGTACTTC	CASSGLREIKETQYF
TRBV6-2/TRBV6-3	TRBJ1-1	many	NA	TGTGCCAGCAGTTACACCGGTGAAGCTTTCTTT	CASSYTGEAFF
TRBV20-1	TRBJ2-3	many	NA	TGCAGTGCTAGGGCGAGCGGGTTAAGCACAGATACGCAGTATTTT	CSARASGLSTDTQYF
TRBV28	TRBJ2-7	many	TRBD2	TGTGCCAGCAGCCTCACGCCGGGACTAGCGATGTACGAGCAGTACTTC	CASSLTPGLAMYEQYF
TRBV29-1	TRBJ1-4	many	TRBD1	TGCAGCGTTGAAGCGAGGACAGGGAGGGGAAAACTGTTTTTT	CSVEARTGRGKLFF
TRBV5-6	TRBJ2-3	many	NA	TGTGCCAGCAGCTTGTTCCAGGTCACAGATACGCAGTATTTT	CASSLFQVTDTQYF
TRBV7-9	TRBJ2-3	many	TRBD1	TGTGCCAGCAGCCCTGGGACAGGGGCAGATACGCAGTATTTT	CASSPGTGADTQYF
TRBV19	TRBJ2-7	few	NA	TGTGCCAGTAGTATTGGGGTCGCTAGTTCCTACGAGCAGTACTTC	CASSIGVASSYEQYF
TRBV4-3	TRBJ2-7	many	TRBD1	TGCGCCAGCAGCCAATACAGGGGGCCATCCTACGAGCAGTACTTC	CASSQYRGPSYEQYF
TRBV7-9	TRBJ2-5	many	TRBD2	TGTGCCAGCAGCCTTAGCGGGGGGGCCGCAGAGACCCAGTACTTC	CASSLSGGAAETQYF
TRBV5-6	TRBJ2-7	many	TRBD2	TGTGCCAGCAGTCTGGGGACCGGGACTAGCGGCCCCCGGGGTTCCTACGAGCAGTACTTC	CASSLGTGTSGPRGSYEQYF
TRBV10-3	TRBJ2-5	many	NA	TGTGCCATCAGTGAGCCCGGGACCGAAGAGACCCAGTACTTC	CAISEPGTEETQYF
TRBV4-3	TRBJ2-1	many	NA	TGCGCCAGCAGCCAAGATTGGCTAAGCTCCTACAATGAGCAGTTCTTC	CASSQDWLSSYNEQFF
TRBV28	TRBJ2-1	many	NA	TGTGCCAGCAGTTTCGTCAGGATGAGCTCCTACAATGAGCAGTTCTTC	CASSFVRMSSYNEQFF
TRBV7-9	TRBJ1-1	many	NA	TGTGCCAGCAGCCAAGTCACTGAAGCTTTCTTT	CASSQVTEAFF
TRBV5-6	TRBJ2-1	few	NA	TGTGCCAGCAGCGATGGGCGGGGCTACAATGAGCAGTTCTTC	CASSDGRGYNEQFF
TRBV2	TRBJ2-2	many	NA	TGTGCCAGCCAAGACGACAGTTCCGCGAACACCGGGGAGCTGTTTTTT	CASQDDSSANTGELFF
TRBV12-5	TRBJ1-2	many	TRBD1	TGTGCTAGTGGTCTTCGGACAGGGGGCGCGGATGGCTACACCTTC	CASGLRTGGADGYTF
TRBV6-2/TRBV6-3	TRBJ2-3	many	TRBD1	TGTGCCAGCAGTTGGGGACAGGACCCTGGTACGCAGTATTTT	CASSWGQDPGTQYF
TRBV19	TRBJ2-1	NA	TRBD2	TGTGCCACTACAACCGGGACTAGGGGTACCAATGAGCAGTTCTTC	CATTTGTRGTNEQFF
TRBV2	TRBJ2-1	few	NA	TGTGCCAGCAGTGAAGAGTCATGGGGAGTTAGGGATGAGCAGTTCTTC	CASSEESWGVRDEQFF
TRBV9	TRBJ2-3	NA	NA	TGTGGCACTAGCCCCCCGTCCGGAGATACGCGGTATTTT	CGTSPPSGDTRYF
TRBV7-9	TRBJ2-7	many	NA	TGTGCCAGCAGCTCCGGACAGTTAGGGGAGCAGTACTTC	CASSSGQLGEQYF
TRBV7-9	TRBJ2-7	many	NA	TGTGCCAGCAGCCCCGGACATAAAATTGCCGAGCAGTACTTC	CASSPGHKIAEQYF
TRBV28	TRBJ2-1	many	NA	TGTGCCAGCAGTTTAGGACCTCCTAGTGGTGATTCCTACAATGAGCAGTTCTTC	CASSLGPPSGDSYNEQFF
TRBV4-3	TRBJ2-7	many	TRBD1	TGCGCCAGCAGCCAACTGGGACAGGGCTACGAGCAGTACTTC	CASSQLGQGYEQYF
TRBV7-2	TRBJ2-7	NA	NA	TGTGCCAGCAGCTTAGGAGGGGCGAGTACCTACGAGCAGTACTTC	CASSLGGASTYEQYF
TRBV28	TRBJ2-2	many	NA	TGTGCCAGCAGTTTGACGAGTGCCGGGGAGCTGTTTTTT	CASSLTSAGELFF
TRBV12-3/TRBV12-4	TRBJ1-4	many	NA	TGTGCCAGCACACAAACTAATGAAAAACTGTTTTTT	CASTQTNEKLFF
TRBV6-1	TRBJ2-1	many	TRBD2	TGTGCCAGCAGTGAACTCCCCCGACAGGACTGGTCTAGCGGGGAGAACAATGAGCAGTTCTTC	CASSELPRQDWSSGENNEQFF
TRBV11-2	TRBJ2-5	many	NA	TGTGCCAGCAGCCCCGAGGCAGGGGCACAACAGACCCAGTACTTC	CASSPEAGAQQTQYF
TRBV27	TRBJ2-3	many	NA	TGTGCCAGTTCAGTTGGTGTCACAGATACGCAGTATTTT	CASSVGVTDTQYF
TRBV24-1	TRBJ1-4	many	TRBD1	TGTGCCACCAGTGAGACAGGGTCGGCGACTAATGAAAAACTGTTTTTT	CATSETGSATNEKLFF
TRBV7-8	TRBJ1-1	many	NA	TGTGCCAGCAGCCACCGATCGATGAACACTGAAGCTTTCTTT	CASSHRSMNTEAFF
TRBV10-3	TRBJ2-7	many	NA	TGTGCCATTGGACCAGGCTACGAGCAGTACTTC	CAIGPGYEQYF
TRBV5-1	TRBJ2-3	NA	TRBD1	TGCGCCAGCAGCCCACGACAGGGCAACACAGATACGCAGTATTTT	CASSPRQGNTDTQYF